The clone carrying this T cell receptor (beta chain) has just a few counts. This sample was included in a study of T cell changes during pregnancy in multiple sclerosis. CDR3 length equals 16 residues. CDR1 is SGDLS and CDR2 is YYNGEE in the germline V gene. The J segment lost 8 bases and the V segment lost 0 bases, leaving 8 bases of the junction unmatched. TCRdb's table, derived via immunoSEQ multiplex PCR, lists solely in-frame clones and lacks some. In the table there are about 62,000 clones, approximately 90% of which are singletons. This TCR came from a female donor with multiple sclerosis, enrolled in a pregnancy study. The specimen was peripheral blood, collected in the first trimester of pregnancy. The rearrangement joins TRBV9 to TRBJ1-6; 7 bases agree with TRBD1. CDR3 in amino acids: CASSVGLDRSYSPLHF. In DNA form, the CDR3 reads TGTGCCAGCAGCGTAGGGTTGGACAGGAGTTATTCACCCCTCCACTTT.